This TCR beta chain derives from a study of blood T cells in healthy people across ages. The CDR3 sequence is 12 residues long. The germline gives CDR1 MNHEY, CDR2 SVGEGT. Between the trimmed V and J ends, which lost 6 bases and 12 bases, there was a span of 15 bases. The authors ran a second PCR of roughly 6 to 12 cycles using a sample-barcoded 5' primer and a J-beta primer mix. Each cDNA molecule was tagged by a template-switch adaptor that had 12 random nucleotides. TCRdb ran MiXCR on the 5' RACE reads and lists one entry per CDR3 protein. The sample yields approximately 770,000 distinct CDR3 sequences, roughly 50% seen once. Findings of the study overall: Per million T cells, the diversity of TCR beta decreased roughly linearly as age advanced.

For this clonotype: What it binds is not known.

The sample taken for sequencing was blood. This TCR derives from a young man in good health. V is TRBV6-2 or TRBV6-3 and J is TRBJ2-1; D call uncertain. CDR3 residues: CASRNLGTVQFF. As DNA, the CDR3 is TGTGCCAGCAGGAATCTAGGAACCGTGCAGTTCTTC.